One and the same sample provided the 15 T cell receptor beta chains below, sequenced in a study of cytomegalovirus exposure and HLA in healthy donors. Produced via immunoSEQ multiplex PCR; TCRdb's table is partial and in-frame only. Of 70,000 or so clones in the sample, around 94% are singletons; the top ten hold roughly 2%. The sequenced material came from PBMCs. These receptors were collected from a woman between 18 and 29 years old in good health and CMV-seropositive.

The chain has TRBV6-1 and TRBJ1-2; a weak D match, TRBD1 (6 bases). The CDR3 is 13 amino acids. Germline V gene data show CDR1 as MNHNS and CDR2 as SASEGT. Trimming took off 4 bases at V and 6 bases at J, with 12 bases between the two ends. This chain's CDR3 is CASSVDSSDGYTF. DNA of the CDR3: TGTGCCAGCAGTGTGGACAGTAGCGATGGCTACACCTTC.

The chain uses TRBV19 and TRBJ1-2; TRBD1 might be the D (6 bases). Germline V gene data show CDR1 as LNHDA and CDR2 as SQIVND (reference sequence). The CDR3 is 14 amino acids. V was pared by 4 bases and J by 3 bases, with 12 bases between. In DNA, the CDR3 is TGTGCCAGTAGTAGGCAGGGGCCAGACTATGGCTACACCTTC. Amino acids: CASSRQGPDYGYTF.

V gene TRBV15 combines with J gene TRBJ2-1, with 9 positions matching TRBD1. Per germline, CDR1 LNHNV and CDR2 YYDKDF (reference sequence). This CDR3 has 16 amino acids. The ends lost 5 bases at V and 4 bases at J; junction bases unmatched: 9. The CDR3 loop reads CATSPRDRGGYNEQFF. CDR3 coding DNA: TGTGCCACCAGCCCCCGAGACAGGGGGGGGTACAATGAGCAGTTCTTC.

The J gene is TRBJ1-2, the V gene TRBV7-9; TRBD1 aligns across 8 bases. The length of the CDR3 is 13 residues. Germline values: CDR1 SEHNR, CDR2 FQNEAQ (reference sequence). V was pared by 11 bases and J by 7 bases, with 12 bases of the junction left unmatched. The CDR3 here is CASSGQGAAGYTF. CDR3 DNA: TGTGCCTCCTCAGGCCAGGGGGCGGCTGGCTACACCTTC.

CDR3 loop: CASRTGRSSYEQYF. The DNA for the CDR3 is TGTGCCAGCAGGACAGGGCGGAGCTCCTACGAGCAGTACTTC. The V gene is TRBV2, the J gene TRBJ2-7, with 7 bases identical to TRBD1. The germline gives CDR1 SNHLY, CDR2 FYNNEI. The length of the CDR3 is 14 residues. The trim removed 6 bases at V and 0 bases at J, leaving 5 bases unmatched.

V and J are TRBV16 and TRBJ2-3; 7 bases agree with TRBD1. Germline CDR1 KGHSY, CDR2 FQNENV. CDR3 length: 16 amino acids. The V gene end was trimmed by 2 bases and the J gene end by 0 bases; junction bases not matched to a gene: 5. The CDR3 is CASSQTTGVSTDTQYF. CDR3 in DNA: TGTGCCAGCAGCCAAACCACAGGGGTTAGCACAGATACGCAGTATTTT.

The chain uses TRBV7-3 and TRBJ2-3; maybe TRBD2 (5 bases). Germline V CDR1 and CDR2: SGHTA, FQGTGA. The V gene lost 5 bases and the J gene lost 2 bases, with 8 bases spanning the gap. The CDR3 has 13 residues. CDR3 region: CASSREDTDTQYF. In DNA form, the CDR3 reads TGTGCCAGCAGCCGGGAAGACACAGATACGCAGTATTTT.

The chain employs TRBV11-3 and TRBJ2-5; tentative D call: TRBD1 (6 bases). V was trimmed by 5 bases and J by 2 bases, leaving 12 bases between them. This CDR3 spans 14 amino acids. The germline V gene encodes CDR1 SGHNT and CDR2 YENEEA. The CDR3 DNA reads TGTGCCAGCAGCATGAACAGGGTTCAAGAGACCCAGTACTTC. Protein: CASSMNRVQETQYF.

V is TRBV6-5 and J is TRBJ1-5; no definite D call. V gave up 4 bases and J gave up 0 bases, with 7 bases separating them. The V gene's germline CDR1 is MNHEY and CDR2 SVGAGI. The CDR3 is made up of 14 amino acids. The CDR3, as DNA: TGTGCCAGCAGTTCTTCCTATAGCAATCAGCCCCAGCATTTT. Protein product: CASSSSYSNQPQHF.

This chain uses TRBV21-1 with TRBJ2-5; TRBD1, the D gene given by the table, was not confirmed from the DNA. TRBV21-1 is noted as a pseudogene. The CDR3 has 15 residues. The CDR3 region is CASSPRGAGGETQYF. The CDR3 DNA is TGTGCCAGCAGCCCCAGGGGGGCAGGGGGAGAGACCCAGTACTTC.

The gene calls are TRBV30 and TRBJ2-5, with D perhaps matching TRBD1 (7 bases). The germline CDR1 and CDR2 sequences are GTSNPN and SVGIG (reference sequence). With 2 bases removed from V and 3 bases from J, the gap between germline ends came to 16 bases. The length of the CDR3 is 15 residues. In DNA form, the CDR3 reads TGTGCCTGGAGTCCCCCGGACAGGACTAAAGAGACCCAGTACTTC. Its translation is CAWSPPDRTKETQYF. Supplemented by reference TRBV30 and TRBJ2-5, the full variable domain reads SQTIHQWPATLVQPVGSPLSLECTVEGTSNPNLYWYRQAAGRGLQLLFYSVGIGQISSEVPQNLSASRPQDRQFILSSKKLLLSDSGFYLCAWSPPDRTKETQYFGPGTRLLVL.

This CDR3 is CASSQDRARGDTQYF. CDR3 in DNA: TGTGCCAGCAGCCAAGACCGAGCGCGGGGTGATACGCAGTATTTT. J is TRBJ2-3 and V is TRBV14; the D gene is possibly TRBD2 (6 bases). The germline CDR1 and CDR2 sequences are SGHDN and FVKESK. The CDR3 extends over 15 amino acids. V lost 0 bases and J 6 bases, leaving 13 bases between the germline ends.

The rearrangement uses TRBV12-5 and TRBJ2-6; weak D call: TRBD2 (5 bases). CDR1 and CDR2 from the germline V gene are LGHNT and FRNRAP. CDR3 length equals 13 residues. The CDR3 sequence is CASAGTGANVLTF. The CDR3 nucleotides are TGTGCCTCTGCGGGTACTGGGGCCAACGTCCTGACTTTC.

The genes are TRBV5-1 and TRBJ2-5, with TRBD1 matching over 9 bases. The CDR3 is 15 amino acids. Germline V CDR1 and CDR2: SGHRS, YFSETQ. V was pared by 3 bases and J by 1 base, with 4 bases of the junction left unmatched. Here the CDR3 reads CASSYRGPTQETQYF. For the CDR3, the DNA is TGCGCCAGCAGCTACAGGGGGCCGACCCAAGAGACCCAGTACTTC.

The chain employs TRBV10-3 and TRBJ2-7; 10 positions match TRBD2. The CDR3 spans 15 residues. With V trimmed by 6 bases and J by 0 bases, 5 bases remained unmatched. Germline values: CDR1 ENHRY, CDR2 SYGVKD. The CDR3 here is CAIRLAGASSYEQYF. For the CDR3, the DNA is TGTGCCATCAGGCTAGCGGGGGCGAGCTCCTACGAGCAGTACTTC.